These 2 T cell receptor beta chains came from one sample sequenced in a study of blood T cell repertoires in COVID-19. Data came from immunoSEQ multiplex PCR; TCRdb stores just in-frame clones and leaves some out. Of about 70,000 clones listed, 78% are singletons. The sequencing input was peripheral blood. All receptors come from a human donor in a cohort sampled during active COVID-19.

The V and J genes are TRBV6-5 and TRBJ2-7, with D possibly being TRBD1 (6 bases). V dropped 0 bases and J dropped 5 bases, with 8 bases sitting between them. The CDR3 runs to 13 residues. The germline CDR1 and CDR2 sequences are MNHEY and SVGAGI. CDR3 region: CASSYSKGDEQYF. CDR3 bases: TGTGCCAGCAGTTACTCGAAGGGGGACGAGCAGTACTTC.

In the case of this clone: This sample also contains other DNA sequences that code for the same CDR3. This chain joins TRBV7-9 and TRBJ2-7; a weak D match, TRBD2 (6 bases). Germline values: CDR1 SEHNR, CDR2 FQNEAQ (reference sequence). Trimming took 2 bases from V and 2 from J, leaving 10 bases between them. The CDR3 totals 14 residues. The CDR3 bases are TGTGCCAGCAGCTTATCGGGGGACCCCTACGAGCAGTACTTC. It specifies CASSLSGDPYEQYF.